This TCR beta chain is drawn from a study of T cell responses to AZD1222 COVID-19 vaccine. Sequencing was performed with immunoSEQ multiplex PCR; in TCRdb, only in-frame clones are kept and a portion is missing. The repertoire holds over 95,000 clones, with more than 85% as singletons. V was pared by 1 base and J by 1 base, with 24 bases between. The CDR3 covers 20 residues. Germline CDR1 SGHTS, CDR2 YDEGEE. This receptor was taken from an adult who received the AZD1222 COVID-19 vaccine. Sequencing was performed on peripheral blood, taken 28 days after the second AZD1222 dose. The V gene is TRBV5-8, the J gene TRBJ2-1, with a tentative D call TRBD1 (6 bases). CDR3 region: CASSLWGPTGNEGSYNEQFF. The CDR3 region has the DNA TGTGCCAGCAGCTTGTGGGGACCAACAGGGAACGAAGGATCCTACAATGAGCAGTTCTTC.